Detailed here is one TCR beta chain. There is no known antigen for this receptor. No much larger clonotype is one base removed from it; base qualities were not supplied. These data originate in a study of blood T cell repertoires in COVID-19 (dated by TCRdb to 2018 to 2021). For the wider study: The collaborator samples originated in the United States, Italy and Spain and spanned the acute and convalescent phases of COVID-19. The material from the prospective study consisted of cDNA or gDNA derived from T cells, B-cell-depleted T cells, or PBMCs. Samples came from the ongoing ImmuneRACE study (first 160 participants) plus 1,254 subjects from 6 global collaborators. The dataset comprised deeply sampled blood TCRbeta repertoires from subjects exposed to, actively infected with, or recovered from COVID-19. The sample metadata nearly always contained a de-identified subject ID, COVID-19 status, age in years and sex. The repertoires were released in a freely available public database intended as a resource for research on the immune response to SARS-CoV-2. Where available, HLA class I and class II types were obtained from metadata supplied by the sample provider rather than from assay-based typing.

TCRbeta CDR3 regions were amplified from genomic DNA using the immunoSEQ Assay, a bias-controlled multiplex PCR. From the authors' description of their analysis: The number of nucleated cells in each sample was estimated from the amplification of reference gene primers within the assay. Sequence reads were collapsed and filtered to measure the absolute abundance of every unique TCRbeta CDR3 rearrangement. For each sample, productive Simpson clonality was calculated by taking the square root of Simpson's diversity index across productive rearrangements. The table was pulled from immuneACCESS by TCRdb, which kept in-frame rearrangements only. Such tables lose some clones; where checked, under half of the loss comes from unresolved V genes, and the rest has no known cause. The DNA was the basis for D and trimming; V, J and clone size are from that table. For this sample there are roughly 160,000 clones; 65% to 85% appear just once. The top ten clonotypes cover around 9.9% of the sample.

CDR1 and CDR2, per the germline V gene, are SGHRS and YFSETQ. V gives up 3 bases and J gives up 1 base, and the segment between their germline ends measures 7 bases. Reading from cysteine to phenylalanine, the CDR3 counts 13 amino acids. Here the CDR3 DNA is all that survives: 39 bases in frame from base 1. The collaborating institutions used their own protocols to collect whole blood in K2EDTA tubes. For TCRbeta analysis, collaborators shipped samples as frozen whole blood, isolated PBMCs, or DNA extracted from either of those sample types. The study at large found these results: The amount of clinical and demographic metadata varied by source and participant and was provided uncurated.

The chain joins TRBV5-1 to TRBJ1-1; 5 matching bases give a weak D call of TRBD1. The sequence derives from a man between 65 and 85 years old with active or convalescent COVID-19. The sequenced sample was peripheral blood. The nucleotide sequence is TGCGCCAGCAGCTCCGGACAGAACACTGAAGCTTTCTTT. It specifies CASSSGQNTEAFF. The reference TRBV5-1 and TRBJ1-1 proteins fill in what lies around the CDR3, so the full variable domain reads KAGVTQTPRYLIKTRGQQVTLSCSPISGHRSVSWYQQTPGQGLQFLFEYFSETQRNKGNFPGRFSGRQFSNSRSEMNVSTLELGDSALYLCASSSGQNTEAFFGQGTRLTVV.